The TCR beta chain described here comes from a study of blood T cell repertoires in COVID-19. Study-level background: Spain, Italy and the United States supplied samples that represented acute and convalescent COVID-19.

Original processing notes: Quantification of nucleated cells was approximated via reference gene primer amplification. Data came from immunoSEQ multiplex PCR; TCRdb stores just in-frame clones and leaves some out. V, J and clone size reflect that table, while D and trimming were determined from the DNA. The table has roughly 150,000 clones, roughly 80% seen once. V lost 1 base and J lost 0; bases outside the gene matches: 6. Germline assignment: CDR1 MGHRA and CDR2 YSYEKL. CDR3 length: 19 residues. The table lists this clone with a count of one. The receptor comes from an elderly woman with acute or convalescent COVID-19. The sample comprised peripheral blood. This sequence joins TRBV4-1 and TRBJ2-3; TRBD2 matches at 14 bases. The CDR3 loop reads CASSQAGLAGGLSTDTQYF. CDR3 in DNA: TGCGCCAGCAGCCAAGCAGGACTAGCGGGAGGCCTTAGCACAGATACGCAGTATTTT.